The source of this T cell receptor (beta chain) is a study of T-cell memory formation after mild COVID-19. Study findings and constraints: Chiefly within CM and EM were the contracting CD4+ clones; CD8+ ones were within EMRA. Pre-infection memory carried some responding clones, suggesting that cross-reactive memory joined. Day 15 to 85 contractors were CD4/CD8 balanced; later expanders leaned CD4+.

Barcoded TCR alpha and TCR beta cDNA libraries with UMIs came from 5'RACE using constant-segment primers. TCRdb passed the 5' RACE reads through MiXCR, listing each CDR3 protein once. The data show about 57,000 distinct CDR3 sequences, more than 9% seen once. At least ten counts were recorded for this clonotype. Its specificity is not known. V was pared by 5 bases and J by 4 bases, with 4 bases of the junction left unmatched. Germline V gene lookup returns CDR1 LGHNA and CDR2 YSLEER. The CDR3 is 15 amino acids. The rearrangement uses TRBV4-3 and TRBJ2-2; 10 positions match TRBD1. This receptor was taken from a man younger than 35 who had mild COVID-19 (a few samples of this study predate the infection). Cell type and time point are not known. The sequenced material came from PBMCs or a T cell subset sorted from them (not recorded which). Here the CDR3 DNA reads TGCGCCAGCAGCTCGGGACAGGGGTTCACCGGGGAGCTGTTTTTT. Protein: CASSSGQGFTGELFF.